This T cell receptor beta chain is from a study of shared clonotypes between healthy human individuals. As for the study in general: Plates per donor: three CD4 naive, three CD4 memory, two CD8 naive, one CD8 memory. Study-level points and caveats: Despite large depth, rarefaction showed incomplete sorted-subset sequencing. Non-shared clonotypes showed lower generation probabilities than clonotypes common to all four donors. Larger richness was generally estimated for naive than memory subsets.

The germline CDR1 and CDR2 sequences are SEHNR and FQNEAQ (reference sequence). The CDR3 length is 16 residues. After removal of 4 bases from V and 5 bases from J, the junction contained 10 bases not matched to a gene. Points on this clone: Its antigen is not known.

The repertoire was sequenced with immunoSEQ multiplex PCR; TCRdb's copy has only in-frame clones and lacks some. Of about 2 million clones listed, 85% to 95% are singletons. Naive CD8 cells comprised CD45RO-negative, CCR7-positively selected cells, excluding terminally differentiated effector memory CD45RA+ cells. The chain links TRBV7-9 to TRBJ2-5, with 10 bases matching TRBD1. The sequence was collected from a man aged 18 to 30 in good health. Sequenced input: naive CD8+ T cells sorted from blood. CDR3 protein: CASSSDRGTLWETQYF. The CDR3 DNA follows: TGTGCCAGCAGCTCGGACAGGGGGACTTTATGGGAGACCCAGTACTTC.